This TCR beta chain was retrieved from a study of shared clonotypes between healthy human individuals. Repertoires were generated with immunoSEQ multiplex PCR, while TCRdb's copy carries only in-frame clones and drops some. Counted here are over a million clones, roughly 97% occurring once; the ten biggest clones make up over 1%. CDR1 and CDR2 (germline): MDHEN, SYDVKM. This CDR3 region has 12 residues. The ends were cut back, 7 bases at V and 5 bases at J, with 11 bases in the middle. V is TRBV28 and J is TRBJ2-5, with a possible D match to TRBD1 (6 bases). This TCR was recovered from a man aged 30 to 39 in good health. The sequencing sample was made of naive CD4+ T cells sorted from blood. As for subset: CD45RA+ positively selected. CDR3 nucleotides: TGTGCCAGCACAGGGGTGGTGGAGACCCAGTACTTC. Translating gives CASTGVVETQYF.